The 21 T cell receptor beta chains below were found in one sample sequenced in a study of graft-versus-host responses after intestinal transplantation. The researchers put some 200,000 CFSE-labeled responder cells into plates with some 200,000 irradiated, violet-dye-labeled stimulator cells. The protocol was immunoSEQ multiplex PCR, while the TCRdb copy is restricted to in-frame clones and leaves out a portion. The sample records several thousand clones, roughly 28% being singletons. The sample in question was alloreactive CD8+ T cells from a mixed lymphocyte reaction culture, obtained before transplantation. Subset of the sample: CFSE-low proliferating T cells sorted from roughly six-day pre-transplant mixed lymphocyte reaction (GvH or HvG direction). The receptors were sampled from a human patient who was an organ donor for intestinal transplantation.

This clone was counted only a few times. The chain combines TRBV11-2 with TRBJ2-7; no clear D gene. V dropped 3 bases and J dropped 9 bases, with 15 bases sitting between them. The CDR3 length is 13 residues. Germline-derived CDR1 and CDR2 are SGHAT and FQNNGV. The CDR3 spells CASSLFADPRQYF. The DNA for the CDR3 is TGTGCCAGCAGCTTGTTTGCGGACCCACGGCAGTACTTC.

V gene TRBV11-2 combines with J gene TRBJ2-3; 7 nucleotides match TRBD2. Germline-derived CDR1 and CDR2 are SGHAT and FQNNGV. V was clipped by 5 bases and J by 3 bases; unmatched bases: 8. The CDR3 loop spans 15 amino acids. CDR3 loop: CASSLGEGPTDTQYF. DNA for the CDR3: TGTGCCAGCAGCCTAGGGGAGGGTCCTACAGATACGCAGTATTTT.

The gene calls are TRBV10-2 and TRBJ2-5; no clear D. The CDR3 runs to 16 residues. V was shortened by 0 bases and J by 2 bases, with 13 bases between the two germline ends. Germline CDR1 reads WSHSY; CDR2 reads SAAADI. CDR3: CASSESRRWEQETQYF. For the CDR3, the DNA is TGCGCCAGCAGTGAGTCAAGAAGGTGGGAACAAGAGACCCAGTACTTC.

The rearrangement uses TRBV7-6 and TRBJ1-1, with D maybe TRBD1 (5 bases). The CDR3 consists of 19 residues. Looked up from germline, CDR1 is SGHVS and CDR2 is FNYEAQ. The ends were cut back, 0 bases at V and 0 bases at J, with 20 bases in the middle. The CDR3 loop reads CASSLAGLLEGRMNTEAFF. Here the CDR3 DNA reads TGTGCCAGCAGCTTAGCGGGGCTGTTAGAGGGGCGCATGAACACTGAAGCTTTCTTT.

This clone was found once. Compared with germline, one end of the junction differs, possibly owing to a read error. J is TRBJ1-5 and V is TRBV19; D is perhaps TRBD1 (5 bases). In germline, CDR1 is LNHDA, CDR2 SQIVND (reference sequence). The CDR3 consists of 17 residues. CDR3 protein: CSSRYLGRGNSNQPQHF. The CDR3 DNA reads TGTTCCAGTAGATACCTCGGTAGGGGCAATAGCAATCAGCCCCAGCATTTT.

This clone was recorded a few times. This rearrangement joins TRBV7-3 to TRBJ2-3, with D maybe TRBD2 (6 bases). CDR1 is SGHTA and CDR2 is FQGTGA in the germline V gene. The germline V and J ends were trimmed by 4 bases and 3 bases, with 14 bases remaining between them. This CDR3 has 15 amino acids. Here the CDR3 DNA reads TGTGCCAGCAGCTCGTTGGGGGAGGCAACAGATACGCAGTATTTT. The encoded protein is CASSSLGEATDTQYF.

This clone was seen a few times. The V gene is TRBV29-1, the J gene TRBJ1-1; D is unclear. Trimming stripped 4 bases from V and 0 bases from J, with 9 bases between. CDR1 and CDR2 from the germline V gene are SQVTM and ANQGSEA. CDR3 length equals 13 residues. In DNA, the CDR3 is TGCAGCGTTGCTGGCAGCCTGAACACTGAAGCTTTCTTT. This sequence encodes CSVAGSLNTEAFF.

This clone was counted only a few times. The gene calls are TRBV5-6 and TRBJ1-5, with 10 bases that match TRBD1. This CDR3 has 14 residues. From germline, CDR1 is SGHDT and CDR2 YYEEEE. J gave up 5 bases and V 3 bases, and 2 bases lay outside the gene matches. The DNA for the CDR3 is TGTGCCAGCAGCTGGGGGACAGGGGATCAGCCCCAGCATTTT. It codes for CASSWGTGDQPQHF.

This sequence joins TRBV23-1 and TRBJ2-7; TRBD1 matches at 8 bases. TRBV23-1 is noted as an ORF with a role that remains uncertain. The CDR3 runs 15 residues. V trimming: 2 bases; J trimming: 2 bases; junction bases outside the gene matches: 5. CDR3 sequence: CASSQGTGGTYEQYF. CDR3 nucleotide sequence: TGCGCCAGCAGTCAAGGAACAGGGGGAACCTACGAGCAGTACTTC.

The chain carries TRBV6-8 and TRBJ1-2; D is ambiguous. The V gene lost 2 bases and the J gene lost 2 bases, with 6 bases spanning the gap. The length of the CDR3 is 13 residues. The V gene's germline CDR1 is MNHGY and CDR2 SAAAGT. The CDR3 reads CASSYGGNYGYTF. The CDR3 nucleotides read TGTGCCAGCAGTTACGGAGGGAACTATGGCTACACCTTC.

The CDR3 nucleotides read TGTGCCAGCAGCCAGCAGGGGGCAAGGACAGATACGCAGTATTTT. Protein sequence: CASSQQGARTDTQYF. This chain joins TRBV7-3 and TRBJ2-3; 8 nucleotides agree with TRBD1. The V segment lost 5 bases and the J segment 3 bases; nucleotides outside the gene matches: 7. Per germline, CDR1 SGHTA and CDR2 FQGTGA. This CDR3 is built from 15 residues.

The CDR3 sequence is CASSKGAAGNYGYTF. CDR3 coding DNA: TGTGCCAGCAGCAAAGGAGCAGCAGGGAACTATGGCTACACCTTC. The chain is built from TRBV21-1 and TRBJ1-2; TRBD1 is taken as the D call from the table, unchecked against the DNA. TRBV21-1 is assigned pseudogene status. This CDR3 is built from 15 residues.

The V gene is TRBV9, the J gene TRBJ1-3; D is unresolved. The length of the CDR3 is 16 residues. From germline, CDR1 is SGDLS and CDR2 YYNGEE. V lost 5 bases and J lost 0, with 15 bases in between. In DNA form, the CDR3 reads TGTGCCAGCAGGGAATTCGGTGAGAACTCTGGAAACACCATATATTTT. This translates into CASREFGENSGNTIYF.

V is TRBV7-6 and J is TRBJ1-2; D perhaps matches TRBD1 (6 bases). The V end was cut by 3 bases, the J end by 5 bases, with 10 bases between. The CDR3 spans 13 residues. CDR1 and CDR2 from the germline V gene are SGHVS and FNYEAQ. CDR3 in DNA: TGTGCCAGCAGCTTCTGGACAGAATATGGCTACACCTTC. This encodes CASSFWTEYGYTF.

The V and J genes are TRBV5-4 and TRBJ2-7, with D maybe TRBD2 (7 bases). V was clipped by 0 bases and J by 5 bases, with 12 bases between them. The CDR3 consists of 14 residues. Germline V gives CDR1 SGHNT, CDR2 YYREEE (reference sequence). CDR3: CASSLAGGLNEQYF. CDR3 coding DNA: TGTGCCAGCAGCTTGGCCGGGGGGCTGAACGAGCAGTACTTC.

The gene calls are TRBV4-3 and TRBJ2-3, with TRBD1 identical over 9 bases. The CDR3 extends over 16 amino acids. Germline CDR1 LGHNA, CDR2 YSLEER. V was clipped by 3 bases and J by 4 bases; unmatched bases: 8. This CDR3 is CASSQDYRGRADTQYF. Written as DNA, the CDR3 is TGCGCCAGCAGCCAGGACTACAGGGGGCGCGCAGATACGCAGTATTTT.

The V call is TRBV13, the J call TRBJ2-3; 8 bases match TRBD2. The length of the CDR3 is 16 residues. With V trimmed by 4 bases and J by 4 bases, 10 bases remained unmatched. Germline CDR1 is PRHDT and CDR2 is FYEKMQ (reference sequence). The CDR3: CASSSIFSGGPDTQYF. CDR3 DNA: TGTGCCAGCAGCTCGATTTTTTCGGGGGGGCCAGATACGCAGTATTTT.

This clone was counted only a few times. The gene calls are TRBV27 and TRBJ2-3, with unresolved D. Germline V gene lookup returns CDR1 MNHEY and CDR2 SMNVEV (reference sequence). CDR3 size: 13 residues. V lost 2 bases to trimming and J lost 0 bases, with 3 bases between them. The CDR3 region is CASSLRSTDTQYF. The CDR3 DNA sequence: TGTGCCAGCAGTTTACGAAGCACAGATACGCAGTATTTT.

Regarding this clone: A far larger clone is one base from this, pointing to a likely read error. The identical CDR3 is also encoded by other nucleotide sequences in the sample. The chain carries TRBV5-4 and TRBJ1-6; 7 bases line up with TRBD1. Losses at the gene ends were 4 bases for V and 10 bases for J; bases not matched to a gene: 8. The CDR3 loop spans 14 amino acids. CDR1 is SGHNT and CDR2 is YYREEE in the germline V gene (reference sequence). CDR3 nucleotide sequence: TGTGCCAGCAGCCTCCGGGACAGTGGATCACCCCTCCACTTT. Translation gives CASSLRDSGSPLHF. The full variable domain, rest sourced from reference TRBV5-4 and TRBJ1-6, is ETGVTQSPTHLIKTRGQQVTLRCSSQSGHNTVSWYQQALGQGPQFIFQYYREEENGRGNFPPRFSGLQFPNYSSELNVNALELDDSALYLCASSLRDSGSPLHFGNGTRLTVT.

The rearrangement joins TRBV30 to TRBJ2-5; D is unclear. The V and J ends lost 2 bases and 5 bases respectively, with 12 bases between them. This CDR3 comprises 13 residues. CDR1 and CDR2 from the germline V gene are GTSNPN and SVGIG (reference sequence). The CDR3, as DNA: TGTGCCTGGAGTTTACTCCGTGGTGAGACCCAGTACTTC. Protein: CAWSLLRGETQYF. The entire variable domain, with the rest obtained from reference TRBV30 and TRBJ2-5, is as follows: SQTIHQWPATLVQPVGSPLSLECTVEGTSNPNLYWYRQAAGRGLQLLFYSVGIGQISSEVPQNLSASRPQDRQFILSSKKLLLSDSGFYLCAWSLLRGETQYFGPGTRLLVL.

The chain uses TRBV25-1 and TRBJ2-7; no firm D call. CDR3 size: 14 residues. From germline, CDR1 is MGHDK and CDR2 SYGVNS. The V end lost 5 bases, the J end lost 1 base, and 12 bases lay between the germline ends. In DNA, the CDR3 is TGTGCCAGCAGTCCCGGGTCCCCTTCCTACGAGCAGTACTTC. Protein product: CASSPGSPSYEQYF.